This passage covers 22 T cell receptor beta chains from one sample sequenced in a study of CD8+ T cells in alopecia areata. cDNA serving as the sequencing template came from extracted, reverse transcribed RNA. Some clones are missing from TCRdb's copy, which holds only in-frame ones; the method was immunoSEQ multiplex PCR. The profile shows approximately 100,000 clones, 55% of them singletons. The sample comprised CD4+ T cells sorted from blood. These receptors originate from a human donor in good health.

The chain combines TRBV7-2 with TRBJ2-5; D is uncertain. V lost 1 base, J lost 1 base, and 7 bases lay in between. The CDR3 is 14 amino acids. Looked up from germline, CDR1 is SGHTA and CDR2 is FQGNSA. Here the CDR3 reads CASSLVRAQETQYF. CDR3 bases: TGTGCCAGCAGCTTAGTGCGAGCCCAAGAGACCCAGTACTTC.

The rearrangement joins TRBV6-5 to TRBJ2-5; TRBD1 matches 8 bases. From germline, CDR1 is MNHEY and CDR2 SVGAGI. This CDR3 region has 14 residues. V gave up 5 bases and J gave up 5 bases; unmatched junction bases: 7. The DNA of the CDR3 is TGTGCCAGCAGTCAGCAGGGGGCCCGGGAGACCCAGTACTTC. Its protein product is CASSQQGARETQYF.

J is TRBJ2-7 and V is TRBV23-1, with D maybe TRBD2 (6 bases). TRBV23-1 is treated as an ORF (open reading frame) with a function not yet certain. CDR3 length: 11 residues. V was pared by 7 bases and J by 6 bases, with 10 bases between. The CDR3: CASTGAREQYF. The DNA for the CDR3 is TGCGCCAGCACGGGAGCCCGCGAGCAGTACTTC.

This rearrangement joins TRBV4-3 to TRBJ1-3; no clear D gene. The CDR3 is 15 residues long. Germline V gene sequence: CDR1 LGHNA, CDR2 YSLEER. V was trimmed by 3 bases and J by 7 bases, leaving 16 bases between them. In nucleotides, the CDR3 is TGCGCCAGCAGCCAGTCCGGGCCCCCCCCCAACACCATATATTTT. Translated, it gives CASSQSGPPPNTIYF.

This CDR3 is CATQGYNEQFF. CDR3 coding DNA: TGTGCCACCCAGGGTTACAATGAGCAGTTCTTC. The rearrangement uses TRBV19 and TRBJ2-1, with D possibly TRBD1 on 5 matching bases. V was cut by 10 bases and J by 4 bases, with 8 bases left in between. The V gene's germline CDR1 is LNHDA and CDR2 SQIVND (reference sequence). The CDR3 is 11 residues long.

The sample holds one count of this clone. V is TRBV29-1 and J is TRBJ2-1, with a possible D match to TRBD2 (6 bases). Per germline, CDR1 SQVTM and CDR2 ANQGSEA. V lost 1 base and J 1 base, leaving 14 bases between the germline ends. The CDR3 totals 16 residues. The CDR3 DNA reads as TGCAGCGTTGAAGTGGGTGGGACTGAGTCCTACAATGAGCAGTTCTTC. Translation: CSVEVGGTESYNEQFF.

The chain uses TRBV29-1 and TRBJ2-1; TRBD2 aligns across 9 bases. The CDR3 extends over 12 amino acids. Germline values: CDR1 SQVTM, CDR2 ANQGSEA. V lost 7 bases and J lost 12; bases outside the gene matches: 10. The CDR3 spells CSGTSEKQGQFF. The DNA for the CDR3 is TGCAGCGGGACTAGCGAAAAACAGGGGCAGTTCTTC.

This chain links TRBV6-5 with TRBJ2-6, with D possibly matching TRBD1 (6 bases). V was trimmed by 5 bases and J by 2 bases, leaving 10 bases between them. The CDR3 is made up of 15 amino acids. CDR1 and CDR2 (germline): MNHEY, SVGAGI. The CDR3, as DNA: TGTGCCAGCAGTCCACAGGGCCCTGGGGCCAACGTCCTGACTTTC. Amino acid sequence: CASSPQGPGANVLTF.

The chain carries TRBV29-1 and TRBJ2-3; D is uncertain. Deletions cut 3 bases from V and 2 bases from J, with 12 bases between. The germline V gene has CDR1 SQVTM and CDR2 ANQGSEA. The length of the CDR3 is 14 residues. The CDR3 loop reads CSVDGGPHTDTQYF. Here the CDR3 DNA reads TGCAGCGTTGATGGCGGTCCCCACACAGATACGCAGTATTTT.

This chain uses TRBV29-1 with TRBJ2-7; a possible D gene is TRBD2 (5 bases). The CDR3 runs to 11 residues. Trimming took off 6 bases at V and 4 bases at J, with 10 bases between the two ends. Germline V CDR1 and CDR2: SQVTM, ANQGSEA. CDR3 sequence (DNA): TGCAGCGTCCGGACTCATTACGAGCAGTACTTC. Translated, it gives CSVRTHYEQYF.

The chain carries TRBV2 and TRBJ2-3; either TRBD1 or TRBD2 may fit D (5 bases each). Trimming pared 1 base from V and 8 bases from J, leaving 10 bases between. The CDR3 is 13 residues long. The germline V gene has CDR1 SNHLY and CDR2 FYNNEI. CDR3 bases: TGTGCCAGCAGTGAAGGTGTGGGGGTTACGCAGTATTTT. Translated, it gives CASSEGVGVTQYF.

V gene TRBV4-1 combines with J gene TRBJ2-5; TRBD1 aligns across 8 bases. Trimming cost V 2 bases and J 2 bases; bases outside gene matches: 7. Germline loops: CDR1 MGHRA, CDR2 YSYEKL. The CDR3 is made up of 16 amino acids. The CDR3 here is CASSQLDRGEQETQYF. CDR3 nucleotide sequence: TGCGCCAGCAGCCAACTCGACAGGGGTGAGCAAGAGACCCAGTACTTC.

Here the CDR3 DNA reads TGTGCCACCAGCCTGGACAGGGGGCTGTACAATGAGCAGTTCTTC. Amino acids: CATSLDRGLYNEQFF. This chain links TRBV15 with TRBJ2-1, with TRBD1 identical over 11 bases. The CDR3 contains 15 residues. Germline V CDR1 and CDR2: LNHNV, YYDKDF (reference sequence). V shed 5 bases and J 4 bases; nucleotides not matched to a gene: 4.

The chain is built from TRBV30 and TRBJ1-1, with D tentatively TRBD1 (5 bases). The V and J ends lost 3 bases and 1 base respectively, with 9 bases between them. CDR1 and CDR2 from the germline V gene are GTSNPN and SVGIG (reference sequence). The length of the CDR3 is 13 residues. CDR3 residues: CAWSAGTNTEAFF. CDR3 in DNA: TGTGCCTGGAGCGCAGGGACGAACACTGAAGCTTTCTTT.

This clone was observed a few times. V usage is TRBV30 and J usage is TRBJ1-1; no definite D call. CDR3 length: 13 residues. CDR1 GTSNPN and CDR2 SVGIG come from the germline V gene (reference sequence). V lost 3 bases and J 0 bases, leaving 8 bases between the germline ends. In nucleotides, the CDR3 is TGTGCCTGGAGGCCTAGCTTGAACACTGAAGCTTTCTTT. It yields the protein CAWRPSLNTEAFF.

The CDR3 is CSATYGGTGNTEAFF. CDR3 bases: TGCAGCGCTACTTACGGCGGGACAGGGAACACTGAAGCTTTCTTT. The rearrangement uses TRBV29-1 and TRBJ1-1; 8 bases map to TRBD1. CDR3 size: 15 residues. Per germline, CDR1 SQVTM and CDR2 ANQGSEA. With V trimmed by 7 bases and J by 1 base, 11 bases remained unmatched.

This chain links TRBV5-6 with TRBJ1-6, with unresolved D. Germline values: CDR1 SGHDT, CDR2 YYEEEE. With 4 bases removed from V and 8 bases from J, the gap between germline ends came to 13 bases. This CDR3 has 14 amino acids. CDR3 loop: CASSLRDGYSPLHF. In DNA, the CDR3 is TGTGCCAGCAGCCTCCGAGACGGATATTCACCCCTCCACTTT. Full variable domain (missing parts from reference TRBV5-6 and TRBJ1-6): DAGVTQSPTHLIKTRGQQVTLRCSPKSGHDTVSWYQQALGQGPQFIFQYYEEEERQRGNFPDRFSGHQFPNYSSELNVNALLLGDSALYLCASSLRDGYSPLHFGNGTRLTVT.

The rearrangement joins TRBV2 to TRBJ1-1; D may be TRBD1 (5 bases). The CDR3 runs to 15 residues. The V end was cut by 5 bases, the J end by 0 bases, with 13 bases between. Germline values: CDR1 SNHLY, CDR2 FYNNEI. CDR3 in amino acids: CASSPGFNMNTEAFF. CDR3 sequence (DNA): TGTGCCAGCAGTCCAGGGTTCAACATGAACACTGAAGCTTTCTTT.

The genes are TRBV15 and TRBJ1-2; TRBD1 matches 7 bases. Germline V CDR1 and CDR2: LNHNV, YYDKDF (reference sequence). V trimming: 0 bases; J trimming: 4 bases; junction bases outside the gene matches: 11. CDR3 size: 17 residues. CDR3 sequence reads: CATSRDDGRGLPYGYTF. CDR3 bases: TGTGCCACCAGCAGAGATGACGGGAGGGGGCTCCCCTATGGCTACACCTTC.

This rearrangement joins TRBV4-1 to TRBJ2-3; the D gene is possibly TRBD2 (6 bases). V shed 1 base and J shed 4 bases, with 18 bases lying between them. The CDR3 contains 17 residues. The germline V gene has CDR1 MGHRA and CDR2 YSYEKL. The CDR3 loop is CASSQGGGRRSADTQYF. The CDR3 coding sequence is TGCGCCAGCAGCCAAGGGGGAGGACGTAGGAGCGCAGATACGCAGTATTTT.

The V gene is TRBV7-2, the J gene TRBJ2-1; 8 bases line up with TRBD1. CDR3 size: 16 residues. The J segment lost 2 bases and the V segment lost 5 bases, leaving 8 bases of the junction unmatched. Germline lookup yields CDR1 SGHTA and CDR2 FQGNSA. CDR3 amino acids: CASSLRTGLTYNEQFF. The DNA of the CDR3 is TGTGCCAGCAGCCTAAGGACAGGGTTGACCTACAATGAGCAGTTCTTC.

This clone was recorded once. CDR3 protein: CASTQQGARGDTQYF. The DNA for the CDR3 is TGTGCCAGCACCCAACAGGGGGCGCGTGGAGATACGCAGTATTTT. V gene TRBV2 combines with J gene TRBJ2-3; 9 nucleotides align to TRBD1. Losses at the gene ends were 7 bases for V and 5 bases for J; bases not matched to a gene: 10. Germline V gene lookup returns CDR1 SNHLY and CDR2 FYNNEI. CDR3 length equals 15 residues.